This T cell receptor beta chain was recorded in a study of blood T cell repertoires in COVID-19. TCRdb keeps only in-frame clones here, not all; method: immunoSEQ multiplex PCR. Of about 68,000 clones in the sample, around 91% were seen once. V lost 1 base to trimming and J lost 7 bases, with 14 bases between them. Looked up from germline, CDR1 is LGHNA and CDR2 is YNFKEQ. This CDR3 has 15 amino acids. The sequence was collected from a man aged 50 or older with acute or convalescent COVID-19. The specimen was peripheral blood. This sequence joins TRBV4-2 and TRBJ2-4; maybe TRBD2 (5 bases). The CDR3: CASSQAWEMANIQYF. The CDR3 nucleotides are TGTGCCAGCAGCCAAGCGTGGGAGATGGCGAACATTCAGTACTTC.